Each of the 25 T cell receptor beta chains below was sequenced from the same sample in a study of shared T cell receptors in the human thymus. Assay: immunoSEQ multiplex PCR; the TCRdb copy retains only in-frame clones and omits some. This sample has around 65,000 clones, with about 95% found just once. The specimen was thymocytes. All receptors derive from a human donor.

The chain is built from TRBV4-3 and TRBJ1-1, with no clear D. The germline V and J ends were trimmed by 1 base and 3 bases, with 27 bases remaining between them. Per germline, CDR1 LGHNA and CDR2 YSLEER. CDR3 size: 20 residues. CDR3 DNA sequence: TGCGCCAGCAGCCAAGGGTTCGAGTGGGCGGCGGGCCTAACCTACACTGAAGCTTTCTTT. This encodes CASSQGFEWAAGLTYTEAFF.

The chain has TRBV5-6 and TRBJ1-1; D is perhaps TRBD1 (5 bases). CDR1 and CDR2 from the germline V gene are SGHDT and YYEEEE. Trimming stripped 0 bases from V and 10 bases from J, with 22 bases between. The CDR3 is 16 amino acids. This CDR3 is CASSLVGDPGIRGAFF. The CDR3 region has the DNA TGTGCCAGCAGCTTGGTGGGTGATCCGGGGATTAGGGGAGCTTTCTTT.

CDR3 coding DNA: TGTGCCAGCAGCTTAGACAGACCTTCTAGCACAGATACGCAGTATTTT. This encodes CASSLDRPSSTDTQYF. This chain links TRBV7-6 with TRBJ2-3, with unresolved D. The germline V gene has CDR1 SGHVS and CDR2 FNYEAQ. V gave up 1 base and J gave up 0 bases, with 11 bases separating them. This CDR3 is built from 16 residues.

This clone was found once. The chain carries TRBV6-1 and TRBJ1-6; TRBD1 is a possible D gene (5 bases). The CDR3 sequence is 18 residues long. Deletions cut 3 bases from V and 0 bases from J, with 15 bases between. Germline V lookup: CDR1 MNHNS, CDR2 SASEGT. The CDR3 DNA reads TGTGCCAGCAGTGAGGCAGGGCCCCTTAGCTCCTATAATTCACCCCTCCACTTT. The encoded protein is CASSEAGPLSSYNSPLHF.

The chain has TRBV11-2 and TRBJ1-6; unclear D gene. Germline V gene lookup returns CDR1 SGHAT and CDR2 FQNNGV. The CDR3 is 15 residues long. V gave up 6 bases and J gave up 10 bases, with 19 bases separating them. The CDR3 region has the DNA TGTGCCAGCAGTCCCCTACGGTTTGCGCGATCACCCCTCCACTTT. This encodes CASSPLRFARSPLHF.

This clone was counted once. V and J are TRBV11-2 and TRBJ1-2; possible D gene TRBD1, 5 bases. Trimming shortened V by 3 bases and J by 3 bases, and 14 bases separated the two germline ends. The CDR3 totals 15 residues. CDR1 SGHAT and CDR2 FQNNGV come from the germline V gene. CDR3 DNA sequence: TGTGCCAGCAGCTTCCGGGGGAAGGGCCACTATGGCTACACCTTC. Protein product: CASSFRGKGHYGYTF.

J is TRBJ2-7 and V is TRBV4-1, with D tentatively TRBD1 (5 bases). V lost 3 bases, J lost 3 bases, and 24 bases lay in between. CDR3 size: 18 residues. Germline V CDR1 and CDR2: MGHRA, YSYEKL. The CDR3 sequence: CASSHLKTLAGLDYEQYF. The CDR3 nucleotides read TGCGCCAGCAGCCACCTAAAAACCCTGGCAGGGTTAGACTACGAGCAGTACTTC.

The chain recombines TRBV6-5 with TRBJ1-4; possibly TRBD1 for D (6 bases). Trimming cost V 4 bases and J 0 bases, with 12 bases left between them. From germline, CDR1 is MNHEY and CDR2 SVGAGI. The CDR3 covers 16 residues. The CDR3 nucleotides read TGTGCCAGCAGTTCGACAGGATTTTCAACTAATGAAAAACTGTTTTTT. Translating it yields CASSSTGFSTNEKLFF.

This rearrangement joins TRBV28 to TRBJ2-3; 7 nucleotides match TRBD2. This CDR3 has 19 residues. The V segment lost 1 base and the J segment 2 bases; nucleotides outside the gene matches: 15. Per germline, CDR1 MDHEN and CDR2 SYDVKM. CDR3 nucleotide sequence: TGTGCCAGCAGTTTATCCAGCGGGGTGGAAGCGGGGACCACAGATACGCAGTATTTT. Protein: CASSLSSGVEAGTTDTQYF. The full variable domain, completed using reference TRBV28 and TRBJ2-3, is DVKVTQSSRYLVKRTGEKVFLECVQDMDHENMFWYRQDPGLGLRLIYFSYDVKMKEKGDIPEGYSVSREKKERFSLILESASTNQTSMYLCASSLSSGVEAGTTDTQYFGPGTRLTVL.

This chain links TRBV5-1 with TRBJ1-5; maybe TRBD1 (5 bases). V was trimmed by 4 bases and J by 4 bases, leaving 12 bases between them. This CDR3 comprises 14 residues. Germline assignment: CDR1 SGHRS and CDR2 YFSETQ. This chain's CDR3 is CASSLSGGNQPQHF. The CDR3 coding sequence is TGCGCCAGCAGCCTCTCTGGGGGGAATCAGCCCCAGCATTTT.

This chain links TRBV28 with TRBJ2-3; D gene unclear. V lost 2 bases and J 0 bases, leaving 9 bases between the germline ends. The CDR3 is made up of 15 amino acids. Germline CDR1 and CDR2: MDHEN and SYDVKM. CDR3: CASSLTVGSTDTQYF. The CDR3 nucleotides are TGTGCCAGCAGTTTAACTGTAGGGAGCACAGATACGCAGTATTTT.

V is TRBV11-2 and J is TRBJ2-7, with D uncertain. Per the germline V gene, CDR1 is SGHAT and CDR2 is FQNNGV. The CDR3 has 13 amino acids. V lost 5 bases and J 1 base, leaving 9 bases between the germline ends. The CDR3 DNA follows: TGTGCCAGCAGCCCGGACGGGTCCTACGAGCAGTACTTC. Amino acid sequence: CASSPDGSYEQYF.

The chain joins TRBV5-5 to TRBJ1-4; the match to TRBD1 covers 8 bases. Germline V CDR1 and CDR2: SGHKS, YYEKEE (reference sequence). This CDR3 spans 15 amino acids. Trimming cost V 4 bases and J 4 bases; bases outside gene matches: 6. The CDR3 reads CASSPDRDFNEKLFF. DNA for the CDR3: TGTGCCAGCAGCCCGGACAGGGATTTTAATGAAAAACTGTTTTTT.

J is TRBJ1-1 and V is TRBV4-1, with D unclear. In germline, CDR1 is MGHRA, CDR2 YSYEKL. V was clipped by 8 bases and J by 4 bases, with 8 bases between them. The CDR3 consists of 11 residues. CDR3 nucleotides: TGCGCCAGCCGTCGTCGCACTGAAGCTTTCTTT. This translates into CASRRRTEAFF.

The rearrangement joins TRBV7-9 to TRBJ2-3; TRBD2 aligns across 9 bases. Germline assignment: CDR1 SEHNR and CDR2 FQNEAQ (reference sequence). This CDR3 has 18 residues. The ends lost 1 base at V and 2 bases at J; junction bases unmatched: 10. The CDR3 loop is CASSLVGPSGASTDTQYF. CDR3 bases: TGTGCCAGCAGCTTAGTTGGGCCTAGCGGGGCGTCCACAGATACGCAGTATTTT.

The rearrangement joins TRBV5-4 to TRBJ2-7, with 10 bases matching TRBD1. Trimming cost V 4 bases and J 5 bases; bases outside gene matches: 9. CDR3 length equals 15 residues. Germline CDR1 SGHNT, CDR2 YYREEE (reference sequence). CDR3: CASSGDRGPGNEQYF. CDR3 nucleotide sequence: TGTGCCAGCAGCGGCGACAGGGGGCCTGGAAACGAGCAGTACTTC.

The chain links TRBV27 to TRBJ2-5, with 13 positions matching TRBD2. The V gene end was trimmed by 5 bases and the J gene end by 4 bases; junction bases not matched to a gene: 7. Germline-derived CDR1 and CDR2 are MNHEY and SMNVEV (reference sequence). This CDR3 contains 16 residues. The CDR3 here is CASSPTSGGAVETQYF. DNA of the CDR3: TGTGCCAGCAGTCCAACTAGCGGGGGGGCAGTAGAGACCCAGTACTTC.

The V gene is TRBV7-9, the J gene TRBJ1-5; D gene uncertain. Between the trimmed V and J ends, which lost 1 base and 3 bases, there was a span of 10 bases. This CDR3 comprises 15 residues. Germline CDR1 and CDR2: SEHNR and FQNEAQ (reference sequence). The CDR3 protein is CASSLGATDNQPQHF. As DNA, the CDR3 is TGTGCCAGCAGCTTAGGGGCAACAGACAATCAGCCCCAGCATTTT.

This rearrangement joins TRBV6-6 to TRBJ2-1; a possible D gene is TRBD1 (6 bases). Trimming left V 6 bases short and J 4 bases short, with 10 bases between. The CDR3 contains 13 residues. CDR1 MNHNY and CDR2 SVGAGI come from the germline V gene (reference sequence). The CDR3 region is CASSPDRYNEQFF. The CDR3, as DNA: TGTGCCAGCAGCCCCGACAGGTACAATGAGCAGTTCTTC.

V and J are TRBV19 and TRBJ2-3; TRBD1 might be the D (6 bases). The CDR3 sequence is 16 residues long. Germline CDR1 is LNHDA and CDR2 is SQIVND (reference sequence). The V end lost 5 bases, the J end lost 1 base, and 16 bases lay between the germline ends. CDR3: CASSPRTEKGTDTQYF. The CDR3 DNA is TGTGCCAGTAGTCCTCGGACAGAAAAGGGCACAGATACGCAGTATTTT.

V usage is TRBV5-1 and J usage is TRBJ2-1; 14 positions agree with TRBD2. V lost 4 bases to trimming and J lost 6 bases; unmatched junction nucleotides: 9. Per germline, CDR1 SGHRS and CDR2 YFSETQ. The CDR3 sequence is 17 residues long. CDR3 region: CASSVSGTSGGRNEQFF. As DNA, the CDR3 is TGCGCCAGCAGCGTATCCGGGACTAGCGGGGGTCGCAATGAGCAGTTCTTC.

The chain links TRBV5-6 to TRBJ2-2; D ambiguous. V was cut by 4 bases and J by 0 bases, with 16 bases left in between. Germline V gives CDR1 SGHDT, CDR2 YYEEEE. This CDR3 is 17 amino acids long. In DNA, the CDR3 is TGTGCCAGCAGCGACCAACGGGCTCCCGCGAACACCGGGGAGCTGTTTTTT. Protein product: CASSDQRAPANTGELFF.

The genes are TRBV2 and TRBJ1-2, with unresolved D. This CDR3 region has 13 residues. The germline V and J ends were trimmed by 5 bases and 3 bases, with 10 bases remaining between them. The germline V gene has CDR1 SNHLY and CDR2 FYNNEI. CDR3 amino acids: CASSKQRYYGYTF. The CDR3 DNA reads TGTGCCAGCAGTAAACAAAGATACTATGGCTACACCTTC.

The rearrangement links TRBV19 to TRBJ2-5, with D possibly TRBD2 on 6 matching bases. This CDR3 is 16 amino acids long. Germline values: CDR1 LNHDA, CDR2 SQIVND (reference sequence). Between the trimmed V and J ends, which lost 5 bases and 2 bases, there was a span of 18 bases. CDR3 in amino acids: CASSSERASLQETQYF. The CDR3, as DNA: TGTGCCAGTAGTTCAGAGCGGGCCAGCCTTCAAGAGACCCAGTACTTC.

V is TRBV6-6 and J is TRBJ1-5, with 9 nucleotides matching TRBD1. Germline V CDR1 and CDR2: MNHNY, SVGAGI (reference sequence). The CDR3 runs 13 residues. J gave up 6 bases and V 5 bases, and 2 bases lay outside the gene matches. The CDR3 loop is CASSPGQGQPQHF. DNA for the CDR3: TGTGCCAGCAGTCCGGGACAGGGTCAGCCCCAGCATTTT.